Listed here are 21 T cell receptor beta chains from one sample, sequenced in a study of T cells after yellow fever vaccination. TCRdb used MiXCR to reprocess the 5' RACE reads, holding one entry per CDR3 protein. The data contain about 320,000 distinct CDR3 sequences, around 6.8% of them singletons. The starting material was PBMCs, obtained about 41 days after the first yellow fever vaccination. These receptors originate from a young man who received the YFV17D yellow fever vaccine.

This clonotype was seen a handful of times. V gene TRBV7-2 combines with J gene TRBJ1-1; 7 bases match TRBD1. Germline V gene sequence: CDR1 SGHTA, CDR2 FQGNSA. Germline trimming cut 5 bases from V and 4 bases from J; bases unmatched to any gene: 4. This CDR3 spans 13 amino acids. As DNA, the CDR3 is TGTGCCAGCAGCCCGGGACAGTCCACTGAAGCTTTCTTT. It is translated as CASSPGQSTEAFF.

The V and J genes are TRBV19 and TRBJ1-5; TRBD1 agrees at 8 bases. The CDR3 sequence is 14 residues long. V was pared by 8 bases and J by 7 bases, with 10 bases of the junction left unmatched. The germline gives CDR1 LNHDA, CDR2 SQIVND (reference sequence). CDR3 amino acids: CASEWQGAKQPQHF. CDR3 DNA sequence: TGTGCCAGTGAGTGGCAGGGGGCAAAGCAGCCCCAGCATTTT.

This clonotype was seen a few times. The V gene is TRBV7-9, the J gene TRBJ2-1, with 12 positions matching TRBD1. V was clipped by 6 bases and J by 8 bases; unmatched bases: 11. The germline CDR1 and CDR2 sequences are SEHNR and FQNEAQ (reference sequence). CDR3 size: 16 residues. CDR3: CASREVMGQGAYEQFF. In DNA form, the CDR3 reads TGTGCCAGCAGAGAGGTGATGGGACAGGGGGCCTATGAGCAGTTCTTC.

The rearrangement uses TRBV20-1 and TRBJ2-7; D ambiguous. From germline, CDR1 is DFQATT and CDR2 SNEGSKA (reference sequence). This CDR3 spans 11 amino acids. V was shortened by 6 bases and J by 3 bases, with 9 bases between the two germline ends. The CDR3 DNA reads as TGCAGTGCCTCACCCGGCTACGAGCAGTACGTC. Protein: CSASPGYEQYV.

The chain carries TRBV3-1 and TRBJ2-1, with 9 nucleotides matching TRBD2. Trimming took 0 bases from V and 7 from J; bases not matched to a gene: 4. This CDR3 has 15 amino acids. CDR1 and CDR2 (germline): LGHDT, YNNKEL (reference sequence). CDR3 in amino acids: CASSQDLAGRNEQFF. CDR3 bases: TGTGCCAGCAGCCAAGATCTAGCGGGGCGGAATGAGCAGTTCTTC.

V gene TRBV5-1 combines with J gene TRBJ1-2; D gene unclear. Trimming stripped 0 bases from V and 8 bases from J, with 23 bases between. The CDR3 totals 17 residues. Looked up from germline, CDR1 is SGHRS and CDR2 is YFSETQ. The CDR3 loop is CASSLGLLPGDPRGYTF. The CDR3 nucleotides read TGCGCCAGCAGCTTGGGACTTCTCCCTGGGGATCCGAGGGGCTACACCTTC.

V usage is TRBV12-3 or TRBV12-4 and J usage is TRBJ1-6; possibly TRBD1 for D (5 bases). This CDR3 spans 16 amino acids. The ends were cut back, 2 bases at V and 3 bases at J, with 11 bases in the middle. CDR3 coding DNA: TGTGCCAGCAGTTTACGGGGGTATGGCTATAATTCACCCCTCCACTTT. Translated, it gives CASSLRGYGYNSPLHF.

This clonotype was counted only a few times. The gene calls are TRBV6-1 and TRBJ2-3; TRBD1 matches at 8 bases. The V segment lost 11 bases and the J segment 1 base; nucleotides outside the gene matches: 5. The CDR3 is 13 amino acids. Germline values: CDR1 MNHNS, CDR2 SASEGT. The CDR3 spells CAGDRGRTDTQYF. Here the CDR3 DNA reads TGTGCCGGAGACAGGGGACGCACAGATACGCAGTATTTT.

Details on this clonotype: This may arise from a read error, as a much more abundant clone is one base away. The chain has TRBV6-1 and TRBJ1-2, with a tentative D call TRBD1 (6 bases). There are 15 residues in the CDR3. V gave up 6 bases and J gave up 4 bases, with 18 bases separating them. Germline CDR1 reads MNHNS; CDR2 reads SASEGT. CDR3 sequence: CASRDGGGGSYGYTF. The CDR3 bases are TGTGCCAGCAGGGATGGAGGGGGTGGAAGCTATGGCTACACCTTC.

Remarks on this clonotype: Relative to the germline gene, one junction end is altered; a read error may explain this. The chain joins TRBV20-1 to TRBJ1-5, with D possibly TRBD1 on 5 matching bases. CDR1 DFQATT and CDR2 SNEGSKA come from the germline V gene (reference sequence). The CDR3 is 16 residues long. CDR3 region: CCARDLGAGVKEPQHF. Here the CDR3 DNA reads TGCTGTGCTAGAGATTTAGGGGCCGGGGTTAAGGAGCCCCAGCATTTT.

In this sample, this clonotype turned up a few times. V gene TRBV20-1 combines with J gene TRBJ2-4; 7 bases are a match to TRBD1. CDR1 and CDR2 from the germline V gene are DFQATT and SNEGSKA (reference sequence). The CDR3 has 12 amino acids. The V and J ends lost 6 bases and 8 bases, in that order; junction bases with no gene match: 7. The CDR3 loop reads CSATQGLDIQYF. The CDR3 DNA follows: TGCAGTGCGACACAGGGGTTAGACATTCAGTACTTC.

This clonotype was detected ten times or more. This chain joins TRBV4-1 and TRBJ2-3; TRBD1 agrees at 7 bases. CDR1 and CDR2 from the germline V gene are MGHRA and YSYEKL. CDR3 size: 15 residues. With 2 bases clipped from V and 3 bases from J, the junction kept 5 bases outside the gene matches. The CDR3 DNA reads TGCGCCAGCAGCCAAAGACAGGGTACAACAGATACGCAGTATTTT. Protein product: CASSQRQGTTDTQYF.

The chain carries TRBV14 and TRBJ2-5, with D perhaps given as TRBD1 or TRBD2 (5 bases each). Per germline, CDR1 SGHDN and CDR2 FVKESK. The germline V and J ends were trimmed by 1 base and 0 bases, with 9 bases remaining between them. The CDR3 is made up of 15 amino acids. CDR3: CASSQVGDYQETQYF. CDR3 bases: TGTGCCAGCAGCCAAGTGGGGGATTACCAAGAGACCCAGTACTTC.

CDR3 sequence: CASSQEIQRRDNEQFF. CDR3 nucleotides: TGCGCCAGCAGCCAAGAAATCCAGCGGCGGGACAATGAGCAGTTCTTC. This rearrangement joins TRBV4-1 to TRBJ2-1; perhaps TRBD2 as D (5 bases). The V gene lost 0 bases and the J gene lost 5 bases, with 14 bases spanning the gap. Looked up from germline, CDR1 is MGHRA and CDR2 is YSYEKL. The CDR3 contains 16 residues.

The chain links TRBV7-2 to TRBJ2-1, with TRBD1 matching over 12 bases. Germline V CDR1 and CDR2: SGHTA, FQGNSA. V trimming: 5 bases; J trimming: 11 bases; junction bases outside the gene matches: 4. CDR3 length equals 13 residues. The chain's CDR3 is CASSPGTGGKQFF. For the CDR3, the DNA is TGTGCCAGCAGCCCCGGGACAGGGGGCAAGCAGTTCTTC.

This clonotype was observed a few times. The chain uses TRBV4-1 and TRBJ1-4, with 9 nucleotides matching TRBD1. The CDR3 runs to 13 residues. V lost 0 bases, J lost 15 bases, and 5 bases stayed unmatched. The germline gives CDR1 MGHRA, CDR2 YSYEKL. The CDR3 DNA reads TGCGCCAGCAGCCAAGAACGACAGGGGGAGTTGTTTTTT. Translation: CASSQERQGELFF.

The chain couples TRBV12-3 or TRBV12-4 to TRBJ2-1, with 7 bases fitting TRBD1. V dropped 6 bases and J dropped 6; count of bases not matched to a gene: 5. The CDR3 is made up of 13 amino acids. In nucleotides, the CDR3 is TGTGCCAGCAGCTCCCGGGACAGCAATGAGCAGTTCTTC. As protein: CASSSRDSNEQFF.

This sequence joins TRBV6-1 and TRBJ2-7; 10 bases line up with TRBD1. Germline V gene sequence: CDR1 MNHNS, CDR2 SASEGT. Losses at the gene ends were 6 bases for V and 4 bases for J; bases not matched to a gene: 6. The CDR3 is 14 residues long. The CDR3 sequence: CASRHPGQGYEQYF. CDR3 sequence (DNA): TGTGCCAGCAGGCACCCGGGACAGGGGTACGAGCAGTACTTC.

This sequence joins TRBV10-3 and TRBJ2-7; the match to TRBD1 covers 7 bases. The CDR3 has 13 amino acids. Trimming cost V 6 bases and J 6 bases; bases outside gene matches: 8. Germline CDR1 is ENHRY and CDR2 is SYGVKD. CDR3 in DNA: TGTGCCATCAGGGGACAGCCCGGTGGCGAGCAGTACGTC. As protein: CAIRGQPGGEQYV.

This clonotype has only a few counts. V usage is TRBV7-2 and J usage is TRBJ1-1; tentatively, D is TRBD1 (5 bases). The V end lost 6 bases, the J end lost 7 bases, and 21 bases lay between the germline ends. The CDR3 consists of 15 residues. Germline V lookup: CDR1 SGHTA, CDR2 FQGNSA. In nucleotides, the CDR3 is TGTGCCAGCAGACCCCCTCGCACAGGATTCGGTGAAGCTTTCTTT. It yields the protein CASRPPRTGFGEAFF.

The CDR3 DNA reads TGTGCCAGCAGCCCCGGGGGCAACGAGCAGTACTTC. Its protein product is CASSPGGNEQYF. The J gene is TRBJ2-7, the V gene TRBV12-3 or TRBV12-4; D may be TRBD1 or TRBD2 (6 bases each). Between the trimmed V and J ends, which lost 6 bases and 5 bases, there was a span of 11 bases. The CDR3 runs 12 residues.